This TCR beta chain was recorded in a study of human T cells and chemical hapten exposure. Study at large: On the upper back, patch tests were applied with 0.01% DPC and read at 6 days.

With 5 bases clipped from V and 2 bases from J, the junction kept 2 bases outside the gene matches. CDR1 and CDR2 from the germline V gene are SGHRS and YFSETQ. The CDR3 spans 13 residues. The study, taken as a whole, reports: The number of TCRs over 1 in 1000 frequency stayed unchanged after DPC. Compared to controls, expanded TCRs made significantly more large clusters of similar CDR3s.

This clonotype came up a few times. Its antigen is unidentified. Time point: patch test 1, 2 weeks after DPC sensitization. This sample's treatment: therapeutic diphenylcyclopropenone sensitization with weekly scalp DPC. Every patch test was put on after a blood sample was taken. Each CDR3 protein gets one entry after TCRdb re-called the RACE reads with MiXCR. Altogether around 160,000 distinct CDR3 sequences are present, approximately 14% being singletons, with the ten largest covering about 1.8%. The receptor's source is a woman aged 25 to 39 with alopecia areata. Some clones in this sample may be carry-over from other donors' samples. Sequenced material: whole blood, taken in connection with sensitization to the hapten diphenylcyclopropenone (DPC). The chain carries TRBV5-1 and TRBJ2-5, with 8 bases identical to TRBD1. DNA for the CDR3: TGCGCCAGCAGGGACAGGGTACAAGAGACCCAGTACTTC. This codes for CASRDRVQETQYF.